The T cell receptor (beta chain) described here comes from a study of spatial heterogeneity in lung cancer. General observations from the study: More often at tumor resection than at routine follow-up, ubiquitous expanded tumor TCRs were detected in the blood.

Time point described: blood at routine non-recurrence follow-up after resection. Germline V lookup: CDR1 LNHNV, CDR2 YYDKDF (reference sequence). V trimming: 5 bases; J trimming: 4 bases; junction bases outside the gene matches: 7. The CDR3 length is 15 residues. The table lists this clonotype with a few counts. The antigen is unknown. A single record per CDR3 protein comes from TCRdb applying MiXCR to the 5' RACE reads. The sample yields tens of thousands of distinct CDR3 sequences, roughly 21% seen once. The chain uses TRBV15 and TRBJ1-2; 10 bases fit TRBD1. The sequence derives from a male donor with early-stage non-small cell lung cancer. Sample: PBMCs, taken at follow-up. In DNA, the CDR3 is TGTGCCACCAGCTCAGGGACAGGGGTCGGCTATGGCTACACCTTC. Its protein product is CATSSGTGVGYGYTF.